These T cell receptor beta chains were read from a single sample in a study of cytomegalovirus exposure and HLA in healthy donors. Here immunoSEQ multiplex PCR was the method, and the copy in TCRdb shows in-frame clones only, minus some. The sample yields about 180,000 clones, around 77% seen once. Sample: PBMCs. These receptors all stem from a man aged 60 to 69 in good health and CMV-seronegative. The conserved cysteine and the conserved F or W are not part of the CDR3 here. A D gene is named only where the DNA matches it firmly.

v_call d_call cdr3_aa
TRBV9 . ASSVGGEEQY
TRBV27 TRBD2 ASKTLAGGMYNEQF
TRBV9 . ASSSPRSLGQF
TRBV5-1 TRBD1 ASSLGGQGASGANVLT
TRBV10-3 TRBD2 AISETSGGTYEQY
TRBV28 . ASSPPGNTEAF
TRBV6-1 . ASRESRQNTEAF
TRBV7-9 . ASSTEGEGGNTIY
TRBV15 . ATSGLEWEGYGYT
TRBV30 . AWSRGENTEAF
TRBV5-4 . ASSWHSSEQY
TRBV21-1 . ASSKEEEGQGRCEQY
TRBV4-2 TRBD2 ASSQDPRTSGSFNEQF
TRBV5-1 . ASSIGQKWGYGYT
TRBV19 . ASSYRQNSPLH
TRBV6-1 TRBD1 ASSEQGDRVAGELF
TRBV6-5 . ASTKTVNQPQH
TRBV10-1 . ASSEYGSRGLNTEAF
TRBV27 TRBD2 ASSLRGSLAGPQNEQY
TRBV11-2 . ASSFREHNEKLF
TRBV6-6 . ASSERLDGGDTQY
TRBV7-7 . ASSQDRNTGELF
TRBV5-4 TRBD1 ASSGTGGYGYT
TRBV25-1 TRBD1 ASSEGTGGGYEQY
TRBV2 TRBD2 ASSESSGGRGEQF
TRBV27 TRBD2 ASRTTGLAGVNEQF
TRBV7-9 . ASSDIAGLSGNTIY
TRBV19 . ASSELSYYGYT
TRBV4-1 . ASSRDMGGVYNEQF
TRBV11-2 TRBD1 ASSVRTGSTGELF
TRBV27 . ASSLFARGITEAF
TRBV19 . ASSIGVAGYQPQH
TRBV7-9 . ASSSTGSANEKLF
TRBV5-1 TRBD2 ASSRYPAGGPYEQY
TRBV5-4 . ASSSYNEAANEKLF
TRBV4-3 TRBD2 ASSQDWGRLAANTDTQY
TRBV27 . ASSLLGAQSMNTEAF
TRBV4-3 TRBD2 ASSQDGGTSGRDEQF
TRBV27 TRBD1 ASSPAAGTGPHEQY
TRBV30 . AWSVPGEQF
TRBV6-6 . ASSSDLLDTEAF